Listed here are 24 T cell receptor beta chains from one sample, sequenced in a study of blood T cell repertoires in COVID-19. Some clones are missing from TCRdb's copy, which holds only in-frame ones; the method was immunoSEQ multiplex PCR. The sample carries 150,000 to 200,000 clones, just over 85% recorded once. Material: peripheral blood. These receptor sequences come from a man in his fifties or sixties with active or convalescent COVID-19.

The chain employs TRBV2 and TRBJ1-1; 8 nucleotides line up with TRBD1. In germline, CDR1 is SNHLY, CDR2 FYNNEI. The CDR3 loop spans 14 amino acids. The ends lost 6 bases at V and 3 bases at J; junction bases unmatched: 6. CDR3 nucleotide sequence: TGTGCCAGCAGCCGGACAGGGTGGGACACTGAAGCTTTCTTT. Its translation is CASSRTGWDTEAFF.

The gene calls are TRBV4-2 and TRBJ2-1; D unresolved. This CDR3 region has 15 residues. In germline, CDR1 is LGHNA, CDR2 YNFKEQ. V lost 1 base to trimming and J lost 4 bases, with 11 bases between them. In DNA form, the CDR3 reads TGTGCCAGCAGCCAAGTCGAGGCGAAGTACAATGAGCAGTTCTTC. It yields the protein CASSQVEAKYNEQFF.

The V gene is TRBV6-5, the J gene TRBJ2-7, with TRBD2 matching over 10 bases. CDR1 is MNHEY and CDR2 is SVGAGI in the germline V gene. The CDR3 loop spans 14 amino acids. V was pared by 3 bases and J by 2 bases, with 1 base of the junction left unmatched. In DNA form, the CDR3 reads TGTGCCAGCAGTTATCTAGCGGGGGCCTACGAGCAGTACTTC. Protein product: CASSYLAGAYEQYF.

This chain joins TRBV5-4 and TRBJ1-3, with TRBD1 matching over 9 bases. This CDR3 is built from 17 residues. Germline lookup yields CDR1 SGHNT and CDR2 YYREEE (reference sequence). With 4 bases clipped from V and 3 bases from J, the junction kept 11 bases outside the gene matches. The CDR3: CASSGTGTPFGGNTIYF. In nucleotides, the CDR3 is TGTGCCAGCAGCGGGACAGGGACGCCCTTCGGTGGAAACACCATATATTTT.

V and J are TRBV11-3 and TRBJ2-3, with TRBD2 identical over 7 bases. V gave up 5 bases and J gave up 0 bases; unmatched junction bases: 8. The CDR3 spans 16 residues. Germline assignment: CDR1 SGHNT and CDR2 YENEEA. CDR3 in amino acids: CASSEGSAGSTDTQYF. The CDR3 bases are TGTGCCAGCAGCGAGGGCTCAGCGGGGAGCACAGATACGCAGTATTTT.

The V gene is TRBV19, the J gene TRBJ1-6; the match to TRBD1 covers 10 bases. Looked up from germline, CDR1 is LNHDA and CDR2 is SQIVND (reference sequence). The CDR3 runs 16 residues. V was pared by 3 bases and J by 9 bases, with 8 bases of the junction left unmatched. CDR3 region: CASSIGTGAFGSPLHF. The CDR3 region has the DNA TGTGCCAGTAGTATCGGGACAGGGGCCTTCGGTTCACCCCTCCACTTT.

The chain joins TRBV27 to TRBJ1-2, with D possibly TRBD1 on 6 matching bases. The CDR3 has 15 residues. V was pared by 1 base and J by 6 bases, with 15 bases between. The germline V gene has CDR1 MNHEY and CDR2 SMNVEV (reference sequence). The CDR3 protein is CASSLYPGTKNGYTF. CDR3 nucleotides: TGTGCCAGCAGTTTATACCCCGGGACAAAAAATGGCTACACCTTC.

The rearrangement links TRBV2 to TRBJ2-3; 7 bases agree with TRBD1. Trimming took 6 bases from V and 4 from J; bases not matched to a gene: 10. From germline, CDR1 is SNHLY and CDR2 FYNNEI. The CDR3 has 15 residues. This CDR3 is CASSVTGVSADTQYF. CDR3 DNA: TGTGCCAGCAGCGTTACAGGGGTCTCGGCAGATACGCAGTATTTT.

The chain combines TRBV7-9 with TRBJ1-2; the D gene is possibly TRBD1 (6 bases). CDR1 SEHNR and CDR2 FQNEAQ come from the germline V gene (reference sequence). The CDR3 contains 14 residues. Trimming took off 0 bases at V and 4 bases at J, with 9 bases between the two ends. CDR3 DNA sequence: TGTGCCAGCAGCTTAGCTGACAGGCCCTATGGCTACACCTTC. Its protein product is CASSLADRPYGYTF.

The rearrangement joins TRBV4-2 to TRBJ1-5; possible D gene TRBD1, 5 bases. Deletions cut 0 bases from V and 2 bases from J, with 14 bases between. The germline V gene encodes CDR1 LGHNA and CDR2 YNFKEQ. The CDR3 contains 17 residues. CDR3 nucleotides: TGTGCCAGCAGCCAAGATCACGGGGGGATTCGCAATCAGCCCCAGCATTTT. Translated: CASSQDHGGIRNQPQHF.

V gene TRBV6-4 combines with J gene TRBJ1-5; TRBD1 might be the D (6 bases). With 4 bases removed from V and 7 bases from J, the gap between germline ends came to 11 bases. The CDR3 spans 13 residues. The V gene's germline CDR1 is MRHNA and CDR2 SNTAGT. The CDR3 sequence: CASSAEGGQPQHF. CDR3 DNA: TGTGCCAGCAGTGCCGAGGGGGGGCAGCCCCAGCATTTT.

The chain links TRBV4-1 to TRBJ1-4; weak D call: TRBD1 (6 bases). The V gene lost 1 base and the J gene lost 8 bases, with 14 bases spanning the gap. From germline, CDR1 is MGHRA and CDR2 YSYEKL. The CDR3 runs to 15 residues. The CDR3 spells CASSQGQEIAEKLFF. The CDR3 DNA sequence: TGCGCCAGCAGCCAAGGACAGGAAATAGCGGAAAAACTGTTTTTT.

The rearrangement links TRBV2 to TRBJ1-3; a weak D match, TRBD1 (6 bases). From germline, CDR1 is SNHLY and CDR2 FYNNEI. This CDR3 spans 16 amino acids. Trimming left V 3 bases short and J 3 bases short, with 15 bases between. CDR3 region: CASSDRDTNLGNTIYF. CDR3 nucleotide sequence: TGTGCCAGCAGTGACCGGGACACTAATCTTGGAAACACCATATATTTT.

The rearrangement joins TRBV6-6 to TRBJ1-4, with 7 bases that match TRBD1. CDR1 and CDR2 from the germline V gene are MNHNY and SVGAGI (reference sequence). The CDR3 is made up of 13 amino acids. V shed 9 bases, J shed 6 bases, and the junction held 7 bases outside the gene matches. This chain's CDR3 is CASQGQRDEKLFF. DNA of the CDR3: TGTGCCAGTCAGGGACAGAGGGATGAAAAACTGTTTTTT.

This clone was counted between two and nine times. CDR3 sequence reads: CASSSTGQGATGNTIYF. The DNA for the CDR3 is TGTGCCAGCTCATCGACGGGACAGGGGGCAACTGGAAACACCATATATTTT. The rearrangement links TRBV18 to TRBJ1-3; 12 bases line up with TRBD1. The germline CDR1 and CDR2 sequences are KGHSH and LQKENI. CDR3 length: 17 residues. V lost 5 bases and J lost 2; bases outside the gene matches: 7. Combining the CDR3 with reference TRBV18 and TRBJ1-3 gives the whole variable domain NAGVMQNPRHLVRRRGQEARLRCSPMKGHSHVYWYRQLPEEGLKFMVYLQKENIIDESGMPKERFSAEFPKEGPSILRIQQVVRGDSAAYFCASSSTGQGATGNTIYFGEGSWLTVV.

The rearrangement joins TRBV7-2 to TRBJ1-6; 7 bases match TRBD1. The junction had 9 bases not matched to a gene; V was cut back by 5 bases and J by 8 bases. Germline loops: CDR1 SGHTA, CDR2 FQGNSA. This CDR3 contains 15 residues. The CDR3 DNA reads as TGTGCCAGCAGCCGGACCGGGACAGAATATTCACCCCTCCACTTT. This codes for CASSRTGTEYSPLHF.

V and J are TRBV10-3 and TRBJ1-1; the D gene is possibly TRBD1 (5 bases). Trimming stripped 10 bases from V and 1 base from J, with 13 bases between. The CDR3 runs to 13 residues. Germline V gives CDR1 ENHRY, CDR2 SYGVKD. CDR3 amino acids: CATSQEGNTEAFF. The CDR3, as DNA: TGTGCCACCTCACAGGAAGGGAACACTGAAGCTTTCTTT.

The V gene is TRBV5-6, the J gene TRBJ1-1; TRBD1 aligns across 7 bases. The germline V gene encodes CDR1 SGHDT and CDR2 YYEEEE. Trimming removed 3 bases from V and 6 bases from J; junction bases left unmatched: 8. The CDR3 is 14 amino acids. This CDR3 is CASSSRDRVPEAFF. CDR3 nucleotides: TGTGCCAGCAGCTCGCGAGACAGGGTCCCTGAAGCTTTCTTT.

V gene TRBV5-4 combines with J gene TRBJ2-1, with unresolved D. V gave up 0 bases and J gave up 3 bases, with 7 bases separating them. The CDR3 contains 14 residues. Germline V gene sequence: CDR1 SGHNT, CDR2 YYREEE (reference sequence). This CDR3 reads CASSLDLSYNEQFF. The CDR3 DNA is TGTGCCAGCAGCTTGGACTTAAGCTACAATGAGCAGTTCTTC.

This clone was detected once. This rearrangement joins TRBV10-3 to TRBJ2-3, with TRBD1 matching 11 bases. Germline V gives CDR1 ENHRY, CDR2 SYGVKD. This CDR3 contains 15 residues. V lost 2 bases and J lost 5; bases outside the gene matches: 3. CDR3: CAISEGQGAGDTQYF. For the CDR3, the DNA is TGTGCCATCAGTGAGGGACAGGGGGCGGGAGATACGCAGTATTTT.

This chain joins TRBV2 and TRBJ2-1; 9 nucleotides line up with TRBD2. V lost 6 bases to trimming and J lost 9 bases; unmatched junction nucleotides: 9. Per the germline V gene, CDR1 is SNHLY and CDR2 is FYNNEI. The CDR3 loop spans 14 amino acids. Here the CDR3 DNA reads TGTGCCAGCAGGGAGGGGACTAGCCCTGGTGAGCAGTTCTTC. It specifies CASREGTSPGEQFF.

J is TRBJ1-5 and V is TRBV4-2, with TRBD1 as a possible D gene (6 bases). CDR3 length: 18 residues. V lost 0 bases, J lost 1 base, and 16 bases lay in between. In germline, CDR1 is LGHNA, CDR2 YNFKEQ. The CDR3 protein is CASSQDGPAGTSNQPQHF. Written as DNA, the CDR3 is TGTGCCAGCAGCCAAGATGGGCCCGCTGGGACAAGCAATCAGCCCCAGCATTTT.

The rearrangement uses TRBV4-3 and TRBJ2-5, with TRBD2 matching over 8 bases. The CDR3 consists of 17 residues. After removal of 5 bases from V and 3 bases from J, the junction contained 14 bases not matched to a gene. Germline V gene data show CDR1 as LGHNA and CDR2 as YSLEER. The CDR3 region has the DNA TGCGCCAGCAGCGCTTCAACTAGCGGAACTAGTAAAGAGACCCAGTACTTC. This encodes CASSASTSGTSKETQYF.

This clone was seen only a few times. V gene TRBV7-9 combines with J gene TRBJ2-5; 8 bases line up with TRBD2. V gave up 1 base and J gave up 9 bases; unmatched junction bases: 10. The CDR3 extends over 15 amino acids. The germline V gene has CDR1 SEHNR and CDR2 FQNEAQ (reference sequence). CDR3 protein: CASSLETGGPTAQYF. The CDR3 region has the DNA TGTGCCAGCAGCTTAGAAACGGGGGGGCCCACAGCCCAGTACTTC.